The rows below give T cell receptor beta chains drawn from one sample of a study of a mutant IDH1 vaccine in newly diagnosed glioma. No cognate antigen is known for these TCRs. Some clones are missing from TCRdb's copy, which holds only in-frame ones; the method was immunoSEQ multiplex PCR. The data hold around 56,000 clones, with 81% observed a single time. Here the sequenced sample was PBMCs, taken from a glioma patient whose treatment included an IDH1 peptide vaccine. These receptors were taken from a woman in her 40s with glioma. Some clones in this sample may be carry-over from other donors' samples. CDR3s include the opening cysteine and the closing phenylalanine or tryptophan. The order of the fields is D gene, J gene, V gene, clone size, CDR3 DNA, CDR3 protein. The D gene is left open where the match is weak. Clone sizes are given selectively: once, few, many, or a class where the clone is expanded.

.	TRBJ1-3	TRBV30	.	TGTGCCTGGTCCGGACAGAGCTCTGGAAACACCATATATTTT	CAWSGQSSGNTIYF
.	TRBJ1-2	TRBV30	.	TGTGCCTGGAGTTTCCCTCCGGATGGCTACACCTTC	CAWSFPPDGYTF
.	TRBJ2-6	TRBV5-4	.	TGTGCCAGCAGCTTCCCAGGTAGGAATGGGGCCAACGTCCTGACTTTC	CASSFPGRNGANVLTF
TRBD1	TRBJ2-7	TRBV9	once	TGTGCCAGCAGCGAGGGACAGGTTTCCTACGAGCAGTACTTC	CASSEGQVSYEQYF
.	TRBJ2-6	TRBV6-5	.	TGTGCCAGCAGTTTGACCGGGACTGGGGCCAACGTCCTGACTTTC	CASSLTGTGANVLTF
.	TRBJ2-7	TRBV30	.	TGTGCCTTCGAGGGCAGGGTGTTGTACGAGCAGTACTTC	CAFEGRVLYEQYF
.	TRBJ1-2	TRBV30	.	TGTGCCTGGAGTGTACCTGAAGGTCTTTATCAGGGCTACACCTTC	CAWSVPEGLYQGYTF
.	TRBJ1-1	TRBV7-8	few	TGTGCCAGCAGCTCCTCCACTGAAGCTTTCTTT	CASSSSTEAFF
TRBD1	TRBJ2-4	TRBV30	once	TGTGCCTGGAGTGCAGACAGGGGGAACATTCAGTACTTC	CAWSADRGNIQYF
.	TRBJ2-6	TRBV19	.	TGTGCCAGTAGTATTTGGCAACCTGGGGCCAACGTCCTGACTTTC	CASSIWQPGANVLTF
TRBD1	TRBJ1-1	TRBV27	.	TGTGCCAGCAGTTCAGGGGGTCCTCCGGGCGCTGAAGCTTTCTTT	CASSSGGPPGAEAFF
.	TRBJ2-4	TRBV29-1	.	TGCAGCGTTGTTAGGGACAAGGGAAGGGACATTCAGTACTTC	CSVVRDKGRDIQYF
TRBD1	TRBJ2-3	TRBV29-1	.	TGCAGCGGGCAACTCCGGGACAGGGGATCGGCAGATACGCAGTATTTT	CSGQLRDRGSADTQYF
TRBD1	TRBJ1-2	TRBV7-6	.	TGTGCCAGCAGCGCGGGACAGGGCGGCTATGGCTACACCTTC	CASSAGQGGYGYTF
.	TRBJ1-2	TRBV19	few	TGTGCCAGTAGTCCCCAGAACTATGGCTACACCTTC	CASSPQNYGYTF
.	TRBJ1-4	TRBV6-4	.	TGTGCCAGCAGTCGGACACCGAATGAAAAACTGTTTTTT	CASSRTPNEKLFF
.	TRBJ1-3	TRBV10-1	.	TGCGCCAGCAGACAGACAAGCTCTGGAAACACCATATATTTT	CASRQTSSGNTIYF
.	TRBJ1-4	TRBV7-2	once	TGTGCCAGCAGCTTCCGGAACGCCCTCGGTGAAAAACTGTTTTTT	CASSFRNALGEKLFF
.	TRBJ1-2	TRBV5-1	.	TGCGCCAGCAGCTCTCAGGGAGCTCCGGACTCTATGGATGGCTACACCTTC	CASSSQGAPDSMDGYTF
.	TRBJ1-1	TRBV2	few	TGTGCCAGCAGCATTTTGTGGACTGAAGCTTTCTTT	CASSILWTEAFF
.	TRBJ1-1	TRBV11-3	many	TGTGCCAGCAGCACAAGGGGAGTCACTGAAGCTTTCTTT	CASSTRGVTEAFF
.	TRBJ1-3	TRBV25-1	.	TGTGCCAGCAGCCCGGGGGGAGGATTCGCTGGAAACACCATATATTTT	CASSPGGGFAGNTIYF
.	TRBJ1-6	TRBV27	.	TGTGCCAGCAGTTTCCAGGGGAAAGACTCACCCCTCCACTTT	CASSFQGKDSPLHF
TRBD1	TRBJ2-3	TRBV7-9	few	TGTGCCAGCAGCGCCTGGGACAGGGGGGGCACAGATACGCAGTATTTT	CASSAWDRGGTDTQYF
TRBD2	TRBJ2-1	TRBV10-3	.	TGTGCCATCAGGCCTAGCGGGGCCTCCTACAATGAGCAGTTCTTC	CAIRPSGASYNEQFF
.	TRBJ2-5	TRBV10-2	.	TGCGCCAGCACAGGGGTTGGAGAGACCCAGTACTTC	CASTGVGETQYF
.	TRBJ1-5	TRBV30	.	TGTGCCTGGAGTTGGGGGCCCAATAGCAATCAGCCCCAGCATTTT	CAWSWGPNSNQPQHF